This T cell receptor (beta chain) was identified during a study of OX40 agonist ivuxolimab in advanced cancers. At the level of the study: Every 2 weeks, patients got intravenous ivuxolimab at one of six dose levels (0.01-10 mg/kg). Treatment received earlier with anti-PD-1, anti-PD-L1 or anti-CTLA-4 agents was allowed, and around 40% had some.

As to this clone: The antigen is undetermined.

Sequencing was performed with immunoSEQ multiplex PCR; in TCRdb, only in-frame clones are kept and a portion is missing. The sample lists around 19,000 clones, more than 80% occurring once. Overall study results and limits: In the 0.1 to 3.0 mg/kg range, CD4+ and CD8+ blood T cells had expanded clonally by week 6. The study found that CD8+ T cells averaged more expanded clones than CD4+.

The TCR comes from an adult with an advanced solid tumor such as melanoma, head and neck, liver or kidney cancer. The material was CD4+ or CD8+ T cells sorted from blood, obtained in a trial of the OX40 agonist ivuxolimab.

The CDR3 nucleotides are TGTGCCAGCAGCTCGGGGGTAGGGGAGCTGTTTTTT. It encodes CASSSGVGELFF. The V and J genes are TRBV7-3 and TRBJ2-2; a possible D gene is TRBD2 (6 bases). V was trimmed by 4 bases and J by 8 bases, leaving 8 bases between them. CDR1 and CDR2 (germline): SGHTA, FQGTGA. The CDR3 is 12 amino acids. The variable domain in full, completed from reference TRBV7-3 and TRBJ2-2, reads GAGVSQTPSNKVTEKGKYVELRCDPISGHTALYWYRQSLGQGPEFLIYFQGTGAADDSGLPNDRFFAVRPEGSVSTLKIQRTERGDSAVYLCASSSGVGELFFGEGSRLTVL.